This T cell receptor (beta chain) was recorded in a study of T cell changes during pregnancy in multiple sclerosis. Only in-frame clones appear in the TCRdb table, and some are missing; sequencing was by immunoSEQ multiplex PCR. Among tens of thousands of clones listed, 93% were seen once. CDR3 length: 13 amino acids. Germline V CDR1 and CDR2: LGHNT, FRNRAP. Trimming pared 7 bases from V and 4 bases from J, leaving 13 bases between. The V call is TRBV12-5, the J call TRBJ1-1; D is undetermined. The source material was peripheral blood, sampled after pregnancy. This TCR was sampled from a female donor with multiple sclerosis, enrolled in a pregnancy study. CDR3 sequence (DNA): TGTGCTAGTGCCCTAGGCGGTGGCACTGAAGCTTTCTTT. Residues: CASALGGGTEAFF.